This T cell receptor beta chain came from a study of T cell responses to AZD1222 COVID-19 vaccine. Study findings and constraints: Baseline seropositives among AZD1222 recipients totaled only five to seven. The reported proportion of spike-specific TCRs targeting unmutated variant regions was nearly half. Samples come after the peak T cell response, not at day 14.

Note on this clone: Its antigen is not identified.

The germline V gene encodes CDR1 KGHSH and CDR2 LQKENI. The ends were cut back, 1 base at V and 4 bases at J, with 5 bases in the middle. The CDR3 loop spans 13 amino acids. TCRdb's copy holds only in-frame clones and misses some; the assay was immunoSEQ multiplex PCR. The sample carries about 64,000 clones, 75% to 95% recorded once. The chain couples TRBV18 to TRBJ1-5, with D unclear. Sequencing used peripheral blood, obtained 28 days after the second dose of the MenACWY control vaccine. This clonotype was obtained from an adult who received the MenACWY meningococcal vaccine as a control. The CDR3 DNA follows: TGTGCCAGCTCACCACATGAAAATCAGCCCCAGCATTTT. This gives the protein CASSPHENQPQHF. Full variable domain (remainder filled in from reference TRBV18 and TRBJ1-5): NAGVMQNPRHLVRRRGQEARLRCSPMKGHSHVYWYRQLPEEGLKFMVYLQKENIIDESGMPKERFSAEFPKEGPSILRIQQVVRGDSAAYFCASSPHENQPQHFGDGTRLSIL.